This T cell receptor beta chain was captured in a study of cytomegalovirus exposure and HLA in healthy donors. The study's findings and limits: Being productive about 87% or about 30% of the time was typical of most TCR beta V segments in an earlier analysis. In presence/absence analyses, roughly uniform sequencing depth across donors was assumed. Several of the most significant clusters appeared, in a later analysis, to be linked to common viral pathogens. Most CMV-associated TCR beta chains were later found to appear HLA-restricted.

V dropped 2 bases and J dropped 6 bases, with 13 bases sitting between them. There are 14 residues in the CDR3. Germline CDR1 and CDR2: LNHDA and SQIVND (reference sequence). The PCR contained 60 Vbeta and 13 Jbeta primers. Generated by immunoSEQ multiplex PCR, the TCRdb table keeps only in-frame clones and is missing some. The sample shows over 95,000 clones, 60% to 80% of them seen only once. About this clone: Its specificity is unknown.

This TCR was recovered from a human donor in good health. The sequenced sample consisted of PBMCs. V usage is TRBV19 and J usage is TRBJ1-1; a weak D match, TRBD1 (6 bases). The DNA for the CDR3 is TGTGCCAGTAGTATAACAGGGTCTCGCCCTGAAGCTTTCTTT. The encoded protein is CASSITGSRPEAFF.